The 15 T cell receptor beta chains below were found in one sample sequenced in a study of graft-versus-host responses after intestinal transplantation. For these TCRs, the target antigens are not known. TCRdb keeps only in-frame clones here, not all; method: immunoSEQ multiplex PCR. The sample has about 130,000 clones; 80% to 95% are singletons. The sample was unstimulated CD4+ T cells sorted from spleen or lymph node cells, taken before intestinal transplant. These receptors were taken from a human donor who received an intestinal transplant.

The V call is TRBV7-9, the J call TRBJ2-4; 8 positions match TRBD1. CDR3 length equals 14 residues. After removal of 5 bases from V and 4 bases from J, the junction contained 4 bases not matched to a gene. Germline-derived CDR1 and CDR2 are SEHNR and FQNEAQ (reference sequence). CDR3 bases: TGTGCCAGCAGCGTTACAGGGGGGAAAAACATTCAGTACTTC. Translating it yields CASSVTGGKNIQYF.

This chain links TRBV18 with TRBJ1-2; 8 nucleotides align to TRBD1. The CDR3 totals 16 residues. V trimming: 5 bases; J trimming: 2 bases; junction bases outside the gene matches: 10. Germline V gives CDR1 KGHSH, CDR2 LQKENI. The CDR3 region has the DNA TGTGCCAGCTCAACCATAAGACAGGGGACAAACTATGGCTACACCTTC. Its protein is CASSTIRQGTNYGYTF.

V usage is TRBV29-1 and J usage is TRBJ2-5; D possibly corresponds to TRBD1 (6 bases). Germline CDR1 and CDR2: SQVTM and ANQGSEA. This CDR3 has 11 amino acids. The ends were cut back, 3 bases at V and 9 bases at J, with 11 bases in the middle. The chain's CDR3 is CSVDRAGAQYF. The CDR3 region has the DNA TGCAGCGTTGATCGGGCAGGGGCCCAGTACTTC.

The chain couples TRBV9 to TRBJ2-5, with D possibly matching TRBD2 (7 bases). The germline V gene encodes CDR1 SGDLS and CDR2 YYNGEE. The CDR3 totals 15 residues. Between the trimmed V and J ends, which lost 3 bases and 4 bases, there was a span of 16 bases. The CDR3 DNA reads TGTGCCAGCAGCGCCGGACTAGGGGGGATAGAGACCCAGTACTTC. This sequence encodes CASSAGLGGIETQYF. Looking up the rest from reference TRBV9 and TRBJ2-5 gives the full variable domain: DSGVTQTPKHLITATGQRVTLRCSPRSGDLSVYWYQQSLDQGLQFLIQYYNGEERAKGNILERFSAQQFPDLHSELNLSSLELGDSALYFCASSAGLGGIETQYFGPGTRLLVL.

In this sample, this clone turned up once. J is TRBJ2-5 and V is TRBV25-1; D is uncertain. In germline, CDR1 is MGHDK, CDR2 SYGVNS. The CDR3 spans 14 residues. The V gene lost 5 bases and the J gene lost 7 bases, with 17 bases spanning the gap. CDR3 DNA: TGTGCCAGCAGTCCCAAAGGAACTTCTGGGACCCAGTACTTC. The encoded protein is CASSPKGTSGTQYF.

This chain links TRBV27 with TRBJ2-1, with TRBD2 identical over 14 bases. Germline values: CDR1 MNHEY, CDR2 SMNVEV (reference sequence). The ends lost 5 bases at V and 10 bases at J; junction bases unmatched: 4. The CDR3 covers 14 residues. DNA of the CDR3: TGTGCCAGCAGTCCCGGACTAGCGGGAGGAGAGCAGTTCTTC. It yields the protein CASSPGLAGGEQFF.

This chain joins TRBV7-9 and TRBJ1-6; TRBD1 might be the D (5 bases). Germline assignment: CDR1 SEHNR and CDR2 FQNEAQ (reference sequence). The CDR3 covers 13 residues. V was cut by 5 bases and J by 7 bases, with 9 bases left in between. CDR3 bases: TGTGCCAGCAGCCCGAGGGGCAATTCACCCCTCCACTTT. Amino acid sequence: CASSPRGNSPLHF. Full variable domain (missing parts from reference TRBV7-9 and TRBJ1-6): DTGVSQNPRHKITKRGQNVTFRCDPISEHNRLYWYRQTLGQGPEFLTYFQNEAQLEKSRLLSDRFSAERPKGSFSTLEIQRTEQGDSAMYLCASSPRGNSPLHFGNGTRLTVT.

This chain connects TRBV19 to TRBJ1-3; a weak D match, TRBD1 (5 bases). The length of the CDR3 is 13 residues. Per the germline V gene, CDR1 is LNHDA and CDR2 is SQIVND (reference sequence). V lost 4 bases and J lost 2, with 6 bases in between. This chain's CDR3 is CASSSRAGNTIYF. The CDR3 region has the DNA TGTGCCAGTAGTAGCAGGGCTGGAAACACCATATATTTT.

The chain carries TRBV30 and TRBJ2-5, with 8 bases lining up with TRBD2. V lost 1 base, J lost 7 bases, and 11 bases stayed unmatched. This CDR3 spans 15 amino acids. The germline V gene has CDR1 GTSNPN and CDR2 SVGIG (reference sequence). This CDR3 is CAWSGAGTSRRTQYF. In nucleotides, the CDR3 is TGTGCCTGGAGTGGGGCCGGGACTAGTAGGAGGACCCAGTACTTC.

The genes are TRBV19 and TRBJ1-4; D is possibly TRBD1 (6 bases). V was trimmed by 9 bases and J by 3 bases, leaving 11 bases between them. The V gene's germline CDR1 is LNHDA and CDR2 SQIVND (reference sequence). The CDR3 loop spans 13 amino acids. CDR3 in amino acids: CASTGRANEKLFF. The CDR3 DNA reads as TGTGCCAGCACAGGGAGGGCTAATGAAAAACTGTTTTTT.

The CDR3 nucleotides read TGTGCCAGCAGACTAAGCTCCTATAATTCACCCCTCCACTTT. Translating it yields CASRLSSYNSPLHF. The genes are TRBV6-1 and TRBJ1-6; unclear D gene. The CDR3 length is 14 residues. Per germline, CDR1 MNHNS and CDR2 SASEGT. V was cut by 6 bases and J by 0 bases, with 6 bases left in between.

This chain joins TRBV19 and TRBJ1-2; D not certain. Trimming cost V 6 bases and J 5 bases, with 13 bases left between them. Germline assignment: CDR1 LNHDA and CDR2 SQIVND (reference sequence). The CDR3 runs 13 residues. CDR3 protein: CASSPRETYGYTF. The CDR3 nucleotides read TGTGCCAGTAGCCCCCGTGAGACTTATGGCTACACCTTC.

The V and J genes are TRBV18 and TRBJ2-7; D gene unclear. The CDR3 consists of 11 residues. Trimming removed 5 bases from V and 5 bases from J, with 7 bases in between. Germline V CDR1 and CDR2: KGHSH, LQKENI. Written as DNA, the CDR3 is TGTGCCAGCTCATTCCTGGACGAGCAGTACTTC. This sequence encodes CASSFLDEQYF.

This rearrangement joins TRBV15 to TRBJ2-7; D perhaps matches TRBD1 (5 bases). Germline loops: CDR1 LNHNV, CDR2 YYDKDF (reference sequence). Between the trimmed V and J ends, which lost 1 base and 2 bases, there was a span of 12 bases. The CDR3 length is 15 residues. The CDR3 DNA follows: TGTGCCACCAGCAGAGGTTCGGACAAGACCTACGAGCAGTACTTC. Its protein is CATSRGSDKTYEQYF.

Only one count was recorded for this clone. V and J are TRBV7-9 and TRBJ2-1; 9 bases align to TRBD1. CDR1 is SEHNR, CDR2 FQNEAQ, per germline (reference sequence). J gave up 7 bases and V 10 bases, and 11 bases lay outside the gene matches. The CDR3 is 14 amino acids. As DNA, the CDR3 is TGTGCCACCACGAGAACAGGGGGCAGGAATGAGCAGTTCTTC. As protein: CATTRTGGRNEQFF.